This TCR beta chain was captured by sequencing in a study of T cells in Graves' hyperthyroidism and ophthalmopathy. Fresh peripheral blood, 10 ml, yielded the PBMCs. CDR3 length: 11 residues. Germline CDR1 reads MDHEN; CDR2 reads SYDVKM. The TCR beta CDR3 regions underwent amplification using RNA transcripts as the source. Researchers ran a first-round RT-PCR on the TCR CDR3 using the HTBI primer set. Using its own MiXCR run on the multiplex PCR reads, TCRdb lists one record per CDR3 protein. The table shows around 690,000 distinct CDR3 sequences, with 17% occurring only once. Study-wide results and limits: Ophthalmopathy, which appeared later, was predicted by the model a median roughly 6.5 months before onset. Among thyroid clonotypes expanded above 0.001, most also appeared in blood.

Notes on this clonotype: The antigen remains undetermined. The junction differs from germline at one of its ends, possibly a read error.

This chain joins TRBV28 and TRBJ2-1, with unresolved D. The receptor was isolated from a man aged 50-59 years with Graves' hyperthyroidism. Sequencing was performed on blood. CDR3: CAISLRFSQFF. The CDR3 DNA sequence: TGTGCCATCAGTTTGAGATTTTCGCAGTTCTTC.